The entry below gives a single T cell receptor (beta chain) sequence along with its context. Antigen specificity is unknown. This sample was taken from a study of cytomegalovirus exposure and HLA in healthy donors. General study results and limits: The majority of TCR sequences were rare, yet some public TCRs appeared in many donors. In the 130 or so validation repertoires, just under 95% of cluster scores exceeded 0, per a later analysis.

The repertoire was sequenced with immunoSEQ multiplex PCR; TCRdb's copy has only in-frame clones and lacks some. The sample shows 150,000 to 200,000 clones, 70% to 90% of them seen only once. The CDR3 spans 15 residues. Germline V gene lookup returns CDR1 KGHSH and CDR2 LQKENI. Trimming took off 6 bases at V and 7 bases at J, with 22 bases between the two ends. The TCR originated in a woman younger than 35 in good health and CMV-seronegative. The chain joins TRBV18 to TRBJ2-7, with a weak D call TRBD2 (6 bases). Sample: PBMCs. CDR3 sequence: CASSLGAFGAGEQYF. CDR3 coding DNA: TGTGCCAGCTCCCTTGGTGCTTTCGGGGCGGGGGAGCAGTACTTC.